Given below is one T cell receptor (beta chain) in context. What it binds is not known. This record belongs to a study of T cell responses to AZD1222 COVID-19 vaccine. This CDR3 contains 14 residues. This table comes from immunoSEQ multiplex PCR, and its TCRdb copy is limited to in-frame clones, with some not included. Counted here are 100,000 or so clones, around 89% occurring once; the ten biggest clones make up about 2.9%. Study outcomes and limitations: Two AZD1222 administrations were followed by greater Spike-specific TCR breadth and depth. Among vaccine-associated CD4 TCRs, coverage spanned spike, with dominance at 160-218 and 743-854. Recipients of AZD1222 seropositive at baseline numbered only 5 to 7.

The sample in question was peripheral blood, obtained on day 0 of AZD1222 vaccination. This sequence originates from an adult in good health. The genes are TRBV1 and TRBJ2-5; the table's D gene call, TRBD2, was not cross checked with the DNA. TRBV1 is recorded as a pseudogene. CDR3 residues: CTSSRDLPRETQYF. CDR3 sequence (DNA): TGCACCAGCTCAAGGGACTTACCGCGAGAGACCCAGTACTTC.